Each of the 9 T cell receptor beta chains below was sequenced from the same sample in a study of HIV-infected patients and healthy controls. TCRdb processed the 5' RACE reads anew with MiXCR; each CDR3 protein has one entry. The data hold more than 60,000 distinct CDR3 sequences, with about 19% observed a single time. Sequencing was performed on CD4+ T cells from blood. The receptors originated from a human donor in good health.

This clonotype was seen more than once but under ten times. The V call is TRBV12-3 or TRBV12-4, the J call TRBJ1-2, with TRBD1 matching over 8 bases. V trimming: 6 bases; J trimming: 6 bases; junction bases outside the gene matches: 6. This CDR3 spans 13 amino acids. The CDR3 protein is CASSYGQGDGYTF. The CDR3 DNA reads as TGTGCCAGCAGCTACGGACAGGGAGATGGCTACACCTTC.

There are many counts of this clonotype. The chain links TRBV6-2 or TRBV6-3 to TRBJ2-1, with 9 bases that match TRBD2. Germline V gene data show CDR1 as MNHEY and CDR2 as SVGEGT. This CDR3 is built from 15 residues. V shed 1 base, J shed 9 bases, and the junction held 7 bases outside the gene matches. In DNA, the CDR3 is TGTGCCAGCAGTTACTTGCCTAGCGGGATAGGTGAGCAGTTCTTC. Translation gives CASSYLPSGIGEQFF.

A few counts support this clonotype. V usage is TRBV12-3 or TRBV12-4 and J usage is TRBJ2-5; D is perhaps TRBD2 (7 bases). Deletions cut 8 bases from V and 5 bases from J, with 18 bases between. The CDR3 covers 14 residues. Here the CDR3 DNA reads TGTGCCAGCGCGCTAGGGGGGGCCTTGGAGACCCAGTACTTC. Protein sequence: CASALGGALETQYF.

V and J are TRBV7-2 and TRBJ1-1; D unclear. The CDR3 consists of 13 residues. Germline-derived CDR1 and CDR2 are SGHTA and FQGNSA. Trimming removed 2 bases from V and 4 bases from J, with 8 bases in between. The CDR3 region has the DNA TGTGCCAGCAGCTTATCAGAGGGCACTGAAGCTTTCTTT. Encoded protein: CASSLSEGTEAFF.

This clonotype occurred a few times. The chain has TRBV10-2 and TRBJ2-2; 9 positions agree with TRBD2. Looked up from germline, CDR1 is WSHSY and CDR2 is SAAADI. The CDR3 is 16 residues long. The trim removed 4 bases at V and 3 bases at J, leaving 6 bases unmatched. Here the CDR3 reads CASSGGLAGYTGELFF. CDR3 bases: TGCGCCAGCAGTGGGGGTCTAGCGGGGTACACCGGGGAGCTGTTTTTT.

At least ten counts were recorded for this clonotype. V and J are TRBV9 and TRBJ2-1, with 10 bases lining up with TRBD2. This CDR3 has 15 amino acids. J lost 8 bases, V lost 0 bases, and 5 bases had no gene match. CDR1 and CDR2 from the germline V gene are SGDLS and YYNGEE. The CDR3, as DNA: TGTGCCAGCAGCGTAGCTAGCGGGAGTGGCTATGAGCAGTTCTTC. Protein sequence: CASSVASGSGYEQFF.

This clonotype came up many times. The rearrangement links TRBV29-1 to TRBJ1-1, with 11 bases that match TRBD1. Germline V gene data show CDR1 as SQVTM and CDR2 as ANQGSEA. This CDR3 has 12 amino acids. V gave up 6 bases and J gave up 4 bases; unmatched junction bases: 1. DNA of the CDR3: TGCAGCGTAGGGACAGGGGGCACTGAAGCTTTCTTT. Translated, it gives CSVGTGGTEAFF.

The J gene is TRBJ1-5, the V gene TRBV10-3; D may be TRBD1 (5 bases). The CDR3 has 16 residues. CDR1 ENHRY and CDR2 SYGVKD come from the germline V gene. The V end lost 5 bases, the J end lost 3 bases, and 17 bases lay between the germline ends. CDR3 sequence reads: CAISTGGGSINQPQHF. Here the CDR3 DNA reads TGTGCCATCAGTACTGGGGGGGGGTCCATCAATCAGCCCCAGCATTTT.

The V call is TRBV7-2, the J call TRBJ2-3; D is undetermined. CDR3 size: 11 residues. V shed 5 bases and J shed 1 base, with 1 base lying between them. In germline, CDR1 is SGHTA, CDR2 FQGNSA. The CDR3 sequence is CASSRTDTQYF. The CDR3 nucleotides read TGTGCCAGCAGCCGCACAGATACGCAGTATTTT.